The 10 T cell receptor beta chains in this list originate from one sample, sequenced in a study of immune characterization of retroperitoneal liposarcoma. Each CDR3 protein is one row after TCRdb ran MiXCR on the PCR reads. The sample contains some 10,000 distinct CDR3 sequences, roughly 30% of which appear only once. Source material: tumor tissue. Every receptor here comes from a female donor with retroperitoneal liposarcoma.

This clonotype was counted a single time. A much larger clone sits a single nucleotide away, making a read error possible. This rearrangement joins TRBV7-8 to TRBJ1-1; D not certain. The CDR3 runs to 14 residues. CDR1 and CDR2 (germline): SGHVS, FQNEAQ. The CDR3 bases are TGTGCCAGCAGCCCCGGACCCATGAACAGTGAAGCTTTCTTT. The encoded protein is CASSPGPMNSEAFF. The entire variable domain, with the rest obtained from reference TRBV7-8 and TRBJ1-1, is as follows: GAGVSQSPRYKVAKRGQDVALRCDPISGHVSLFWYQQALGQGPEFLTYFQNEAQLDKSGLPSDRFFAERPEGSVSTLKIQRTQQEDSAVYLCASSPGPMNSEAFFGQGTRLTVV.

The chain carries TRBV6-6 and TRBJ1-5; tentative D call: TRBD1 (6 bases). Germline V lookup: CDR1 MNHNY, CDR2 SVGAGI (reference sequence). The CDR3 runs 13 residues. The V end lost 4 bases, the J end lost 4 bases, and 8 bases lay between the germline ends. This chain's CDR3 is CASSLTGNQPQHF. CDR3 sequence (DNA): TGTGCCAGCAGTTTAACAGGGAATCAGCCCCAGCATTTT.

Details on this clonotype: A junction boundary mismatches the germline segment, possibly from a read error. The V call is TRBV5-3, the J call TRBJ2-3, with 14 nucleotides matching TRBD2. The assigned J gene may be wrong: the sequence end matches TRBJ2-1 better. TRBV5-3 is assigned to the ORF class and has an uncertain function. The CDR3 covers 20 residues. CDR3 residues: CASSLQGRLAGGPRDNEQFF. CDR3 DNA: TGTGCCAGCAGCTTGCAGGGCCGACTAGCGGGAGGGCCACGGGATAATGAGCAGTTCTTC.

This clonotype came up many times. The V and J genes are TRBV6-1 and TRBJ2-6; D might be TRBD1 or TRBD2, each matching 5 bases. V was cut by 6 bases and J by 4 bases, with 13 bases left in between. The CDR3 loop spans 15 amino acids. CDR1 and CDR2 from the germline V gene are MNHNS and SASEGT. CDR3 nucleotide sequence: TGTGCCAGCAGACCCGACGGGGCCGGGGCCAACGTCCTGACTTTC. The encoded protein is CASRPDGAGANVLTF.

Here the CDR3 reads CASTLDTEAFF. As DNA, the CDR3 is TGTGCCAGCACCCTGGACACTGAAGCTTTCTTT. The chain is built from TRBV7-2 and TRBJ1-1, with D unresolved. V dropped 7 bases and J dropped 3 bases, with 6 bases sitting between them. The CDR3 spans 11 residues. CDR1 is SGHTA, CDR2 FQGNSA, per germline.

This clonotype is labeled medium-sized. The gene calls are TRBV6-5 and TRBJ2-5; TRBD2 aligns across 11 bases. The V gene's germline CDR1 is MNHEY and CDR2 SVGAGI. The V and J ends lost 0 bases and 5 bases, in that order; junction bases with no gene match: 8. CDR3 length: 17 amino acids. This chain's CDR3 is CASSYSVSGRAFETQYF. CDR3 nucleotides: TGTGCCAGCAGTTACTCGGTTAGCGGGAGGGCCTTTGAGACCCAGTACTTC.

This clonotype showed up just a few times. The chain links TRBV7-8 to TRBJ2-1; TRBD2 might be the D (6 bases). The CDR3 covers 14 residues. V was pared by 2 bases and J by 10 bases, with 15 bases between. Germline assignment: CDR1 SGHVS and CDR2 FQNEAQ. CDR3 residues: CASSLSGLAYEQFF. For the CDR3, the DNA is TGTGCCAGCAGCTTATCGGGACTCGCCTACGAGCAGTTCTTC.

This chain uses TRBV4-1 with TRBJ1-1; no clear D gene. The CDR3 totals 13 residues. Germline CDR1 is MGHRA and CDR2 is YSYEKL. V lost 4 bases, J lost 1 base, and 7 bases lay in between. This CDR3 is CASSRSENTEAFF. CDR3 sequence (DNA): TGCGCCAGCAGCCGGTCAGAGAACACTGAAGCTTTCTTT.

This clonotype has a count of ten or more. This chain joins TRBV6-1 and TRBJ2-1; weak D call: TRBD1 (6 bases). The CDR3 covers 13 residues. With 6 bases removed from V and 2 bases from J, the gap between germline ends came to 8 bases. Germline V gene sequence: CDR1 MNHNS, CDR2 SASEGT. Written as DNA, the CDR3 is TGTGCCAGCAGAGGGGGTCCCTACAATGAGCAGTTCTTC. This codes for CASRGGPYNEQFF.

This clonotype appeared many times. The gene calls are TRBV27 and TRBJ2-1; 9 positions match TRBD2. CDR3 length equals 15 residues. Germline V CDR1 and CDR2: MNHEY, SMNVEV (reference sequence). Unmatched junction bases numbered 5, after V lost 3 bases and J lost 5 bases. The CDR3 protein is CASSFWREGHNEQFF. The CDR3 nucleotides read TGTGCCAGCAGTTTTTGGCGGGAGGGTCACAATGAGCAGTTCTTC.